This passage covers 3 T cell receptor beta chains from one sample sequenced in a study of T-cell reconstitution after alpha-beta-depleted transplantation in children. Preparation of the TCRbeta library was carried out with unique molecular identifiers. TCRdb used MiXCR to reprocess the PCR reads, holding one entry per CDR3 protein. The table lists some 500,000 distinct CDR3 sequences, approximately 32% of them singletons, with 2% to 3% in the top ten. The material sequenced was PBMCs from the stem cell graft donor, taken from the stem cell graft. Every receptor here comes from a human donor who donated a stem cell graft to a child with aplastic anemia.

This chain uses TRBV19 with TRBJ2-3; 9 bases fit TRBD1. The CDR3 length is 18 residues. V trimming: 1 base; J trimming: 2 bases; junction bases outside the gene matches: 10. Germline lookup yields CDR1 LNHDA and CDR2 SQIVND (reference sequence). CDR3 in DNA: TGTGCCAGTAGTATAGTCTCATACGGGACAGGGTCCACAGATACGCAGTATTTT. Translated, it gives CASSIVSYGTGSTDTQYF. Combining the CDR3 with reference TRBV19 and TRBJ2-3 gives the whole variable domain DGGITQSPKYLFRKEGQNVTLSCEQNLNHDAMYWYRQDPGQGLRLIYYSQIVNDFQKGDIAEGYSVSREKKESFPLTVTSAQKNPTAFYLCASSIVSYGTGSTDTQYFGPGTRLTVL.

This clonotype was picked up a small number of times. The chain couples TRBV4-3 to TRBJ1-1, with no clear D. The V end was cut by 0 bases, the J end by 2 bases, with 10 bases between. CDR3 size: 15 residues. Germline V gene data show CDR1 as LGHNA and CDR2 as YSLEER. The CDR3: CASSQDGDGNTEAFF. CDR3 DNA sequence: TGCGCCAGCAGCCAAGATGGGGATGGCAACACTGAAGCTTTCTTT.

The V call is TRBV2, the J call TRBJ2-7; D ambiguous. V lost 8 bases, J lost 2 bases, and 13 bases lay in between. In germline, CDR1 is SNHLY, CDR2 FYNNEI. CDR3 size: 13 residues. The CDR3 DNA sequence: TGTGCCAGCGCCAACACGGTCCCCTACGAGCAGTACTTC. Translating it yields CASANTVPYEQYF.